A selection of T cell receptor beta chains follows, all from one sample in a study of CD8 T cells in ankylosing spondylitis. TCRdb re-called the 5' RACE reads through MiXCR, storing one row per CDR3 protein. The sample consists of 300,000 to 350,000 distinct CDR3 sequences, around 20% of them appearing once. The sequencing input was blood, either unsorted or a sorted T cell fraction (not recorded which). The receptor set was obtained from a female donor with ankylosing spondylitis or in good health (not recorded which). The CDR3 runs from the conserved cysteine through the conserved F or W.

j_call,v_call,cdr3_aa
TRBJ1-2,TRBV20-1,CSASTGGQANYGYTF
TRBJ1-1,TRBV11-2,CASSLVAAGEIEAFF
TRBJ2-7,TRBV5-6,CASSWGSEQYF
TRBJ1-2,TRBV5-5,CASSMSGTGTYGYTF
TRBJ2-1,TRBV20-1,CSASPLENSYNEQFF
TRBJ2-2,TRBV6-1,CASSEFAGATGELFF
TRBJ2-2,TRBV9,CASSVAWTTGELFF
TRBJ2-7,TRBV29-1,CSVLIGRPSNEQYF
TRBJ2-1,TRBV29-1,CSVGGPESYNEQFF
TRBJ2-7,TRBV7-2,CASSPDGTSGAYEQYF
TRBJ2-1,TRBV6-2/TRBV6-3,CASSSPSMPYNEQFF